These 14 T cell receptor beta chains came from one sample sequenced in a study of T-cell memory formation after mild COVID-19. MiXCR, applied by TCRdb to the 5' RACE reads, yields one record per CDR3 protein. Of about 340,000 distinct CDR3 sequences in the sample, approximately 22% were seen once. The sequencing sample was made of PBMCs or a T cell subset sorted from them (not recorded which). These receptors originate from a man in his late teens or twenties who had mild COVID-19 (a few samples of this study predate the infection). Cell type and time point are not known.

This rearrangement joins TRBV28 to TRBJ1-2, with D perhaps TRBD1 (5 bases). Per germline, CDR1 MDHEN and CDR2 SYDVKM. The CDR3 is 16 residues long. The germline V and J ends were trimmed by 6 bases and 7 bases, with 24 bases remaining between them. The CDR3 nucleotides are TGTGCCAGCAGACCTGGGGGTGGGGCGGTCCTTGGTGGCTACACCTTC. Its translation: CASRPGGGAVLGGYTF.

The J gene is TRBJ1-6, the V gene TRBV20-1, with D possibly matching TRBD1 (5 bases). Germline lookup yields CDR1 DFQATT and CDR2 SNEGSKA (reference sequence). V lost 0 bases, J lost 7 bases, and 16 bases lay in between. The CDR3 loop spans 16 amino acids. The CDR3 protein is CSARDQFRGRNSPLHF. The CDR3 nucleotides are TGCAGTGCTAGAGATCAATTTAGGGGCCGCAATTCACCCCTCCACTTT.

The chain joins TRBV12-3 or TRBV12-4 to TRBJ1-3; D call uncertain. The V and J ends lost 5 bases and 2 bases respectively, with 13 bases between them. The CDR3 runs to 15 residues. CDR3 amino acids: CASSQRRTAGNTIYF. DNA of the CDR3: TGTGCCAGCAGTCAGAGGCGGACGGCTGGAAACACCATATATTTT.

At least ten counts were recorded for this clonotype. This chain joins TRBV12-3 or TRBV12-4 and TRBJ1-5; D ambiguous. Trimming pared 3 bases from V and 0 bases from J, leaving 0 bases between. This CDR3 region has 12 residues. The CDR3 bases are TGTGCCAGCAGTTTTAGCAATCAGCCCCAGCATTTT. It codes for CASSFSNQPQHF.

This chain connects TRBV6-6 to TRBJ1-2; D may be TRBD1 (5 bases). CDR1 MNHNY and CDR2 SVGAGI come from the germline V gene (reference sequence). This CDR3 comprises 9 residues. V lost 11 bases and J lost 6, with 7 bases in between. Here the CDR3 reads CASGNGYTF. The CDR3 bases are TGTGCCTCAGGGAATGGCTACACCTTC.

This chain connects TRBV18 to TRBJ2-3; D unresolved. The CDR3 loop spans 12 amino acids. Germline V lookup: CDR1 KGHSH, CDR2 LQKENI. V shed 3 bases and J shed 9 bases, with 10 bases lying between them. CDR3: CASSPETTTQYF. CDR3 nucleotide sequence: TGTGCCAGCTCACCGGAGACCACCACGCAGTATTTT.

The V and J genes are TRBV19 and TRBJ1-1; D is unresolved. The CDR3 extends over 15 amino acids. V was clipped by 4 bases and J by 1 base, with 13 bases between them. Germline values: CDR1 LNHDA, CDR2 SQIVND (reference sequence). Here the CDR3 DNA reads TGTGCCAGTAGTACCACCTGGACCTCGAACACTGAAGCTTTCTTT. It translates to CASSTTWTSNTEAFF. The whole variable domain, remainder taken from reference TRBV19 and TRBJ1-1, is DGGITQSPKYLFRKEGQNVTLSCEQNLNHDAMYWYRQDPGQGLRLIYYSQIVNDFQKGDIAEGYSVSREKKESFPLTVTSAQKNPTAFYLCASSTTWTSNTEAFFGQGTRLTVV.

The V and J genes are TRBV6-2 or TRBV6-3 and TRBJ2-3; 9 bases are shared with TRBD2. The CDR3 is made up of 15 amino acids. J lost 6 bases, V lost 5 bases, and 9 bases had no gene match. Per germline, CDR1 MNHEY and CDR2 SVGEGT. This CDR3 is CASSPGLARSDTQYF. CDR3 nucleotide sequence: TGTGCCAGCAGTCCGGGACTAGCTCGGTCTGATACGCAGTATTTT.

The DNA of the CDR3 is TGTGCCAGCAGTTATGCCTCCCCCGGGACCTGGAAGACCCAGTACTTC. This encodes CASSYASPGTWKTQYF. The V gene is TRBV6-5, the J gene TRBJ2-5, with D perhaps matching TRBD1 or TRBD2 (5 bases each). Between the trimmed V and J ends, which lost 3 bases and 6 bases, there was a span of 20 bases. CDR1 is MNHEY, CDR2 SVGAGI, per germline. This CDR3 has 16 amino acids.

The gene calls are TRBV6-1 and TRBJ2-7; the match to TRBD1 covers 7 bases. CDR3 length: 13 residues. V lost 6 bases and J lost 10; bases outside the gene matches: 12. Germline V gene sequence: CDR1 MNHNS, CDR2 SASEGT. The CDR3 reads CASSPGQTNAQYV. In nucleotides, the CDR3 is TGTGCCAGCAGCCCGGGACAGACGAACGCACAGTACGTC.

Ten or more counts support this clonotype. This sequence joins TRBV20-1 and TRBJ2-2; 10 bases fit TRBD1. J gave up 3 bases and V 0 bases, and 4 bases lay outside the gene matches. The CDR3 loop spans 16 amino acids. The germline V gene has CDR1 DFQATT and CDR2 SNEGSKA (reference sequence). The chain's CDR3 is CSARDGDRGDTGELFF. The CDR3 DNA reads TGCAGTGCTAGAGATGGGGACAGGGGCGACACCGGGGAGCTGTTTTTT.

The sample holds a few counts of this clonotype. J is TRBJ1-1 and V is TRBV7-9; D is unresolved. Germline V gene lookup returns CDR1 SEHNR and CDR2 FQNEAQ (reference sequence). V lost 6 bases, J lost 0 bases, and 5 bases lay in between. The CDR3 is 12 residues long. The DNA for the CDR3 is TGTGCCAGCAGACCCATGAACACTGAAGCTTTCTTT. Protein: CASRPMNTEAFF.

The V and J genes are TRBV7-8 and TRBJ2-7, with D possibly matching TRBD2 (6 bases). The CDR3 totals 13 residues. Germline assignment: CDR1 SGHVS and CDR2 FQNEAQ. The V gene lost 3 bases and the J gene lost 2 bases, with 8 bases spanning the gap. Written as DNA, the CDR3 is TGTGCCAGCAGCTTCCCGGGGGCCTACGAGCAGTACTTC. This sequence encodes CASSFPGAYEQYF.

This clonotype has a count of ten or more. The rearrangement links TRBV10-3 to TRBJ2-2; D uncertain. With 10 bases removed from V and 8 bases from J, the gap between germline ends came to 14 bases. The CDR3 is 12 amino acids. Germline V CDR1 and CDR2: ENHRY, SYGVKD. As DNA, the CDR3 is TGTGCCAGTTACGGGCCGTCGGGGGAGCTGTTTTTT. Translated: CASYGPSGELFF.